Reported below is one T cell receptor beta chain. Its antigen is not identified. The entry originates in a study of cytomegalovirus exposure and HLA in healthy donors. The ends lost 3 bases at V and 0 bases at J; junction bases unmatched: 6. Per germline, CDR1 SGHRS and CDR2 YFSETQ. The CDR3 spans 15 residues. PCR primers comprised 60 Vbeta and 13 Jbeta primers. Method: immunoSEQ multiplex PCR; TCRdb's copy keeps in-frame clones and lacks some. The sample has approximately 220,000 clones, around 83% seen once. Findings of the study overall: Apart from CMV serostatus, no immune exposure information was available. According to a later analysis, most TCR beta chains associated with CMV appeared HLA-restricted.

The sequence derives from a girl between 5 and 17 years old in good health and CMV-seronegative. The sample comprised PBMCs. This chain links TRBV5-1 with TRBJ2-7; 7 nucleotides align to TRBD1. CDR3 loop: CASSYWDSSSYEQYF. DNA for the CDR3: TGCGCCAGCAGCTACTGGGACAGTTCCTCCTACGAGCAGTACTTC.